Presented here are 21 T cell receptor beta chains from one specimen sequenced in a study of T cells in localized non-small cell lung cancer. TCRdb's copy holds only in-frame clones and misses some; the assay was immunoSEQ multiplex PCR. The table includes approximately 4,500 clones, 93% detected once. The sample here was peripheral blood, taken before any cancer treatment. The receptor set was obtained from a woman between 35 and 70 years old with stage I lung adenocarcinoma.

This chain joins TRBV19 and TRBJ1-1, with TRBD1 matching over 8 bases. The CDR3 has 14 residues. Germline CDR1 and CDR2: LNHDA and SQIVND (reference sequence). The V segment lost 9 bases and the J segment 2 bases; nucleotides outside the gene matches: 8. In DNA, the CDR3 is TGTGCCAGCACCGCCGACAGGGGAAACACTGAAGCTTTCTTT. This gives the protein CASTADRGNTEAFF. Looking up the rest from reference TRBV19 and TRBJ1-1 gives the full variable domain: DGGITQSPKYLFRKEGQNVTLSCEQNLNHDAMYWYRQDPGQGLRLIYYSQIVNDFQKGDIAEGYSVSREKKESFPLTVTSAQKNPTAFYLCASTADRGNTEAFFGQGTRLTVV.

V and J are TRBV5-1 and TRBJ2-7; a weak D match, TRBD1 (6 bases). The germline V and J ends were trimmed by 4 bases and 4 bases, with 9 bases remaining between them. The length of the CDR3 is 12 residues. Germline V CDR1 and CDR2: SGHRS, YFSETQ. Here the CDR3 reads CASSPGAYEQYF. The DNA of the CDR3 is TGCGCCAGCAGCCCAGGGGCTTACGAGCAGTACTTC.

The CDR3 spells CASSLGGLGANTDTQYF. CDR3 bases: TGTGCCAGCAGCTTGGGGGGACTAGGAGCGAACACAGATACGCAGTATTTT. The chain employs TRBV5-4 and TRBJ2-3; 8 bases map to TRBD2. The CDR3 loop spans 17 amino acids. CDR1 and CDR2 (germline): SGHNT, YYREEE (reference sequence). Trimming at V came to 0 bases and at J to 2 bases, leaving 8 bases not matched to a gene. The entire variable domain, with the rest obtained from reference TRBV5-4 and TRBJ2-3, is as follows: ETGVTQSPTHLIKTRGQQVTLRCSSQSGHNTVSWYQQALGQGPQFIFQYYREEENGRGNFPPRFSGLQFPNYSSELNVNALELDDSALYLCASSLGGLGANTDTQYFGPGTRLTVL.

The CDR3 reads CASSSQGWEQYF. The CDR3 DNA sequence: TGTGCCAGCAGTTCACAGGGTTGGGAGCAGTACTTC. This sequence joins TRBV6-5 and TRBJ2-7, with D possibly TRBD1 on 6 matching bases. CDR1 and CDR2 from the germline V gene are MNHEY and SVGAGI. V was clipped by 4 bases and J by 7 bases, with 11 bases between them. This CDR3 is built from 12 residues.

The CDR3 DNA is TGTGCCAGTAGTATACCCACGGGGAATGAGCAGTTCTTC. Its protein product is CASSIPTGNEQFF. The gene calls are TRBV19 and TRBJ2-1, with a weak D call TRBD2 (5 bases). The CDR3 length is 13 residues. In germline, CDR1 is LNHDA, CDR2 SQIVND (reference sequence). V lost 2 bases, J lost 7 bases, and 9 bases lay in between.

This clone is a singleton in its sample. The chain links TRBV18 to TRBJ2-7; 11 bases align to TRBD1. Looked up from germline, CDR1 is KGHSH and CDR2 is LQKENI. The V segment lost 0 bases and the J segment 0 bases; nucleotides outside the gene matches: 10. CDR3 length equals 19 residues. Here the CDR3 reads CASSPPGQGAGLSSYEQYF. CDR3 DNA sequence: TGTGCCAGCTCACCACCTGGACAGGGGGCGGGGTTAAGCTCCTACGAGCAGTACTTC.

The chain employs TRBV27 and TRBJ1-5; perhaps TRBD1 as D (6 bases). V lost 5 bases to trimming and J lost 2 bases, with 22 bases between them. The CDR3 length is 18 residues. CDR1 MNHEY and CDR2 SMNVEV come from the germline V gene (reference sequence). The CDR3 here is CASSITGRGVLGNQPQHF. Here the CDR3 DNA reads TGTGCCAGCAGTATAACAGGGAGAGGGGTATTGGGCAATCAGCCCCAGCATTTT.

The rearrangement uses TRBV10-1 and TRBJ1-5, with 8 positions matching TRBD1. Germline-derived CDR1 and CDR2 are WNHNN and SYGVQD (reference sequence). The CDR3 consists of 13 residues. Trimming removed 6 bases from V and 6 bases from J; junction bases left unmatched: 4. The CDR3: CASSATGVQPQHF. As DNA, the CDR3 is TGCGCCAGCAGCGCGACAGGGGTTCAGCCCCAGCATTTT.

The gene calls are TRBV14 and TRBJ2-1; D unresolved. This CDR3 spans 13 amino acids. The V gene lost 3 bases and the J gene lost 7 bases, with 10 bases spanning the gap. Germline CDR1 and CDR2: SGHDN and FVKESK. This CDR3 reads CASSQLLGNEQFF. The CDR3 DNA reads TGTGCCAGCAGCCAGTTGCTCGGGAATGAGCAGTTCTTC. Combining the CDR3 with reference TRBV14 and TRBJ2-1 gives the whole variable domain EAGVTQFPSHSVIEKGQTVTLRCDPISGHDNLYWYRRVMGKEIKFLLHFVKESKQDESGMPNNRFLAERTGGTYSTLKVQPAELEDSGVYFCASSQLLGNEQFFGPGTRLTVL.

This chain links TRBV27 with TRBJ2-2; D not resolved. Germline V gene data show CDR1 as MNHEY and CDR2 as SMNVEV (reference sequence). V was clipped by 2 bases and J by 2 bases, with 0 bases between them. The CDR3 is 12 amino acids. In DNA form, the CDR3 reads TGTGCCAGCAGTTTAAACACCGGGGAGCTGTTTTTT. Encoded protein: CASSLNTGELFF.

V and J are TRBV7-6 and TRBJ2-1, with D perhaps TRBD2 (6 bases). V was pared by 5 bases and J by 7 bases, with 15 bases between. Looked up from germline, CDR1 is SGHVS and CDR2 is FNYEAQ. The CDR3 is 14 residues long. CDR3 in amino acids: CASSQTRNVNEQFF. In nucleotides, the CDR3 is TGTGCCAGCAGCCAGACTAGGAACGTGAATGAGCAGTTCTTC.

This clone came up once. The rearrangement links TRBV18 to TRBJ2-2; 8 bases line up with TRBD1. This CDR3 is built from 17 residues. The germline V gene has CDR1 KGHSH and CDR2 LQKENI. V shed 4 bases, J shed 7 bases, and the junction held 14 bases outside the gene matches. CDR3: CASSRYDGQGPGGELFF. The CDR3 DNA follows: TGTGCCAGCTCACGTTATGACGGACAGGGTCCCGGCGGGGAGCTGTTTTTT.

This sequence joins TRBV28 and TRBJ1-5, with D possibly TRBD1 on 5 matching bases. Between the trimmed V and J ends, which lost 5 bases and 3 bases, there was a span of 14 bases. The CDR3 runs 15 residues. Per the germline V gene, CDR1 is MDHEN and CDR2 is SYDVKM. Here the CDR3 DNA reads TGTGCCAGCAGTATAGGGACGGCACCCAATCAGCCCCAGCATTTT. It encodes CASSIGTAPNQPQHF.

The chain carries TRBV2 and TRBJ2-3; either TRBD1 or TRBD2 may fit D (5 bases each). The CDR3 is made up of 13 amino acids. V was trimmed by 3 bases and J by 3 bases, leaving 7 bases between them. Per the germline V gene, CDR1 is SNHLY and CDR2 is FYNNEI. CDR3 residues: CASSDWGTDTQYF. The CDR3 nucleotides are TGTGCCAGCAGTGATTGGGGGACAGATACGCAGTATTTT.

CDR3 in amino acids: CASSLVPSGRDEQFF. The CDR3 bases are TGTGCCAGCAGCTTAGTCCCTAGCGGGAGGGATGAGCAGTTCTTC. This rearrangement joins TRBV11-2 to TRBJ2-1, with 12 bases identical to TRBD2. Trimming took 1 base from V and 8 from J; bases not matched to a gene: 3. Germline V gene data show CDR1 as SGHAT and CDR2 as FQNNGV. The CDR3 totals 15 residues.

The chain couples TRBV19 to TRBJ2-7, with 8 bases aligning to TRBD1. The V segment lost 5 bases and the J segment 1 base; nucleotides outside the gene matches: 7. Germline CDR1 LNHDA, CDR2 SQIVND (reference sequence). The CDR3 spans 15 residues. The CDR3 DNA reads TGTGCCAGTAGTTCCTCAACAGGGGGGTCCTACGAGCAGTACTTC. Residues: CASSSSTGGSYEQYF. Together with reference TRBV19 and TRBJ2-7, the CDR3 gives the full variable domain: DGGITQSPKYLFRKEGQNVTLSCEQNLNHDAMYWYRQDPGQGLRLIYYSQIVNDFQKGDIAEGYSVSREKKESFPLTVTSAQKNPTAFYLCASSSSTGGSYEQYFGPGTRLTVT.

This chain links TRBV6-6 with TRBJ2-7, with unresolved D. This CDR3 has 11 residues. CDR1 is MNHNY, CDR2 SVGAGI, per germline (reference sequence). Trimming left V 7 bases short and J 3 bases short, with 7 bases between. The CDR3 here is CASTANYEQYF. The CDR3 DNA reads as TGTGCCAGCACTGCGAACTACGAGCAGTACTTC.

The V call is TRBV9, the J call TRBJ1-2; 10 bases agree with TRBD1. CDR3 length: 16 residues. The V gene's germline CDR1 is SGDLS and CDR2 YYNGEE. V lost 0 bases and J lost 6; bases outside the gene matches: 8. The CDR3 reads CASSVEGQGRGDGYTF. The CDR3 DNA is TGTGCCAGCAGCGTAGAGGGACAGGGGAGAGGGGATGGCTACACCTTC.

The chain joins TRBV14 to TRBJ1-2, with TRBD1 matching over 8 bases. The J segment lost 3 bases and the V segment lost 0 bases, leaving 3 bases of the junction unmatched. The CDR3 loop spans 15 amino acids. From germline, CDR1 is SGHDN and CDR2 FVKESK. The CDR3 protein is CASSQDPGGDYGYTF. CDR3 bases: TGTGCCAGCAGCCAAGATCCAGGGGGCGACTATGGCTACACCTTC.

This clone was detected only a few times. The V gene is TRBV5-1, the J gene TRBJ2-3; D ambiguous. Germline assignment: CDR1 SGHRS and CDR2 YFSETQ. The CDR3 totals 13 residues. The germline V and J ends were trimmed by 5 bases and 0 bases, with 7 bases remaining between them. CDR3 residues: CASRASSTDTQYF. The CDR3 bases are TGCGCCAGCAGAGCGTCTAGCACAGATACGCAGTATTTT.

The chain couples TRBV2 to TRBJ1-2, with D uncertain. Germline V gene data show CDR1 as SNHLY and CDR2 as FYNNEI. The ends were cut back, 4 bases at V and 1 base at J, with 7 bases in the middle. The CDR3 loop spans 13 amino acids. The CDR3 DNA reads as TGTGCCAGCAGTGGGCAGGTTAACTATGGCTACACCTTC. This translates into CASSGQVNYGYTF.